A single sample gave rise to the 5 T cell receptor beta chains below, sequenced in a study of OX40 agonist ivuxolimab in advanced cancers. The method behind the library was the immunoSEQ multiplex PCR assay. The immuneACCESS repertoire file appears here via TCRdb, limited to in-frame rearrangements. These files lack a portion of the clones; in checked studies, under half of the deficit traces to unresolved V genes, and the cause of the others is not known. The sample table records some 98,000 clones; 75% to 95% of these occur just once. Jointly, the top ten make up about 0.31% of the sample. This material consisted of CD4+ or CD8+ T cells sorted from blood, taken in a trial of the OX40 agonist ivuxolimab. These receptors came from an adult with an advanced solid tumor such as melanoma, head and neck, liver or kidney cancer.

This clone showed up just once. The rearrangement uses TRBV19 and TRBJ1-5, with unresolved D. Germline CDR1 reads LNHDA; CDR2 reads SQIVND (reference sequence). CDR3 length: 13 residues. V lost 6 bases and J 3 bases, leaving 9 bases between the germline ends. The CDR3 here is CASRGQPNQPQHF. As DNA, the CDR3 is TGTGCCAGTAGGGGTCAGCCCAATCAGCCCCAGCATTTT.

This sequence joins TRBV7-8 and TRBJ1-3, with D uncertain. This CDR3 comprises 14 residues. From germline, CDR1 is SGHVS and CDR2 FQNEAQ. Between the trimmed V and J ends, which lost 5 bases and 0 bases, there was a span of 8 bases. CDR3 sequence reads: CASSQTHSGNTIYF. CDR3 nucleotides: TGTGCCAGCAGCCAGACACACTCTGGAAACACCATATATTTT.

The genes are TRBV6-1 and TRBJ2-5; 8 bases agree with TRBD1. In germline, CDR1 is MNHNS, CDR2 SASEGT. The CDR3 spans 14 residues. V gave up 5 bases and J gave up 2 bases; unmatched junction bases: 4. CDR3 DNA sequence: TGTGCCAGCAGTAAAGGGACAGGACAAGAGACCCAGTACTTC. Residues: CASSKGTGQETQYF.

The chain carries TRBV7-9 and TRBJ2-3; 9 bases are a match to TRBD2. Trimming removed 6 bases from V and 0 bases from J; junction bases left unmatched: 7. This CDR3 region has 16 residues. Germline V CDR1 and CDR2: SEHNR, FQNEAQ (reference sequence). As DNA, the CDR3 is TGTGCCAGCAGTAGGGTAGCGGGAGAGAGCACAGATACGCAGTATTTT. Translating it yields CASSRVAGESTDTQYF.

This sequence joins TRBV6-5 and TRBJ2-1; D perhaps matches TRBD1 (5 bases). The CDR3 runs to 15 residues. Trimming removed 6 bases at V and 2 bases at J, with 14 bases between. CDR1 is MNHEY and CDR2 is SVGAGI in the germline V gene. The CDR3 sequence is CASRPPQGTYNEQFF. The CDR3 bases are TGTGCCAGCAGGCCCCCCCAGGGTACCTACAATGAGCAGTTCTTC.